This TCR beta chain was profiled in a study of blood T cell repertoires in COVID-19. Turning to the study itself: Acute-phase and convalescent COVID-19 samples originated in the United States, Italy and Spain. Nucleic acid was either cDNA or gDNA, and it came from T cells, B-cell-depleted T cells, or PBMCs.

J gave up 10 bases and V 4 bases, and 14 bases lay outside the gene matches. The germline V gene encodes CDR1 LNHDA and CDR2 SQIVND (reference sequence). This CDR3 has 15 amino acids. In the original workflow: Reference gene primer amplification yielded estimated nucleated cell counts. Assay used: immunoSEQ multiplex PCR; TCRdb lists only in-frame clones, some missing. V and J calls and clone size are copied from that table; D and trimming were computed from the DNA. The repertoire consists of 25,000 to 35,000 clones, with more than 90% occurring once and the leading ten covering more than 9.5%. This rearrangement joins TRBV19 to TRBJ1-1; 8 bases agree with TRBD1. Sequencing was carried out using peripheral blood. This sequence originates from a human donor in a cohort sampled during active COVID-19. The CDR3 bases are TGTGCCAGTAGTACTTCGCTAGGGGACAGGATGGGAGCTTTCTTT. This sequence encodes CASSTSLGDRMGAFF.